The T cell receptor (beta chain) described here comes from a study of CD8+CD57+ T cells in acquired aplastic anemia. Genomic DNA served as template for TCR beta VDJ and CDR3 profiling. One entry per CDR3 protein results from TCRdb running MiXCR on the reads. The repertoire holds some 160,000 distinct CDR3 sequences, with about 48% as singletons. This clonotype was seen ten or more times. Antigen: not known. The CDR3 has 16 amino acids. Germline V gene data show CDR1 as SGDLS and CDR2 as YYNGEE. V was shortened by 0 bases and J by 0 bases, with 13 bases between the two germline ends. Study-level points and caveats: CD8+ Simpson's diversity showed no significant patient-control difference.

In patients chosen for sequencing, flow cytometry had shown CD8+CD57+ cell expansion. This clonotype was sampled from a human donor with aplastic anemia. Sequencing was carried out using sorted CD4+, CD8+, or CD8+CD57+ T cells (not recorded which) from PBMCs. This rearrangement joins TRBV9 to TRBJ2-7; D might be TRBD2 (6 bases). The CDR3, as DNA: TGTGCCAGCAGCGTAGGTAGGAGCGGGCTCTCCTACGAGCAGTACTTC. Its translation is CASSVGRSGLSYEQYF.